What follows are 14 T cell receptor beta chains derived from one specimen sequenced in a study of cytomegalovirus exposure and HLA in healthy donors. PCR involved 60 Vbeta and 13 Jbeta primers. Sequencing used immunoSEQ multiplex PCR; TCRdb keeps in-frame clones, though not all of them. The sample carries approximately 120,000 clones, 60% to 85% recorded once. Sequencing input: PBMCs. Receptors originate from a man aged 25 to 40 in good health and CMV-seronegative.

The chain links TRBV7-8 to TRBJ1-5; D might be TRBD1 (6 bases). The V gene lost 3 bases and the J gene lost 4 bases, with 16 bases spanning the gap. Germline values: CDR1 SGHVS, CDR2 FQNEAQ. The CDR3 loop spans 16 amino acids. The CDR3 sequence: CASSLTPGQQNQPQHF. The CDR3 DNA reads as TGTGCCAGCAGCTTGACCCCGGGACAACAAAATCAGCCCCAGCATTTT. Combining the CDR3 with reference TRBV7-8 and TRBJ1-5 gives the whole variable domain GAGVSQSPRYKVAKRGQDVALRCDPISGHVSLFWYQQALGQGPEFLTYFQNEAQLDKSGLPSDRFFAERPEGSVSTLKIQRTQQEDSAVYLCASSLTPGQQNQPQHFGDGTRLSIL.

The chain carries TRBV18 and TRBJ1-2; weak D call: TRBD1 (5 bases). Germline lookup yields CDR1 KGHSH and CDR2 LQKENI. The CDR3 extends over 15 amino acids. Trimming cost V 3 bases and J 5 bases, with 16 bases left between them. The CDR3 loop reads CASSPDQGLSYGYTF. The CDR3 DNA reads TGTGCCAGCTCACCCGACCAGGGACTGTCTTATGGCTACACCTTC.

V is TRBV19 and J is TRBJ2-5; TRBD2 is a possible D gene (6 bases). V lost 3 bases to trimming and J lost 2 bases, with 19 bases between them. Germline CDR1 reads LNHDA; CDR2 reads SQIVND (reference sequence). The CDR3 consists of 17 residues. The CDR3 loop reads CASSILSVGRGQETQYF. The CDR3 nucleotides read TGTGCCAGTAGTATCCTATCGGTCGGGAGAGGGCAAGAGACCCAGTACTTC.

This clone was seen a handful of times. The J gene is TRBJ1-3, the V gene TRBV28; 11 positions match TRBD1. V was pared by 6 bases and J by 0 bases, with 7 bases of the junction left unmatched. Germline V lookup: CDR1 MDHEN, CDR2 SYDVKM. The CDR3 contains 17 residues. The DNA of the CDR3 is TGTGCCAGCAGCCTCGGGACAGGGGGTTTCTCTGGAAACACCATATATTTT. As protein: CASSLGTGGFSGNTIYF. Full variable domain (missing parts from reference TRBV28 and TRBJ1-3): DVKVTQSSRYLVKRTGEKVFLECVQDMDHENMFWYRQDPGLGLRLIYFSYDVKMKEKGDIPEGYSVSREKKERFSLILESASTNQTSMYLCASSLGTGGFSGNTIYFGEGSWLTVV.

The J gene is TRBJ1-1, the V gene TRBV5-1; D remains ambiguous. Germline V lookup: CDR1 SGHRS, CDR2 YFSETQ. V was cut by 6 bases and J by 0 bases, with 12 bases left in between. The CDR3 consists of 14 residues. For the CDR3, the DNA is TGCGCCAGCACAGAGGGCACCTTGAACACTGAAGCTTTCTTT. Amino acids: CASTEGTLNTEAFF. Supplemented by reference TRBV5-1 and TRBJ1-1, the full variable domain reads KAGVTQTPRYLIKTRGQQVTLSCSPISGHRSVSWYQQTPGQGLQFLFEYFSETQRNKGNFPGRFSGRQFSNSRSEMNVSTLELGDSALYLCASTEGTLNTEAFFGQGTRLTVV.

This clone was counted once. The rearrangement joins TRBV6-5 to TRBJ2-1; D uncertain. Germline loops: CDR1 MNHEY, CDR2 SVGAGI. Trimming removed 10 bases at V and 4 bases at J, with 17 bases between. This CDR3 is 14 amino acids long. CDR3 sequence reads: CATTLSEAYNEQFF. The CDR3 bases are TGTGCCACCACCCTCAGCGAAGCATACAATGAGCAGTTCTTC.

This clone was detected once. V is TRBV9 and J is TRBJ1-2; D might be TRBD1 (5 bases). Trimming stripped 0 bases from V and 4 bases from J, with 13 bases between. This CDR3 region has 15 residues. Germline-derived CDR1 and CDR2 are SGDLS and YYNGEE. The CDR3 region has the DNA TGTGCCAGCAGCGTAGACGGGGGAGGAGGCTATGGCTACACCTTC. Translation gives CASSVDGGGGYGYTF.

The chain employs TRBV28 and TRBJ2-7; D may be TRBD2 (5 bases). CDR1 MDHEN and CDR2 SYDVKM come from the germline V gene. CDR3 length equals 14 residues. V lost 2 bases, J lost 0 bases, and 8 bases lay in between. The chain's CDR3 is CASSLRGDSYEQYF. CDR3 nucleotide sequence: TGTGCCAGCAGTTTACGGGGAGACTCCTACGAGCAGTACTTC.

This clone has just a few counts. The chain is built from TRBV28 and TRBJ1-5, with D maybe TRBD1 (5 bases). From germline, CDR1 is MDHEN and CDR2 SYDVKM. V lost 3 bases, J lost 6 bases, and 12 bases lay in between. This CDR3 is built from 14 residues. Here the CDR3 DNA reads TGTGCCAGCAGTTTCGCAGGGAAGGGTCAGCCCCAGCATTTT. Its translation: CASSFAGKGQPQHF. Based on the CDR3 plus reference TRBV28 and TRBJ1-5, the full variable domain is DVKVTQSSRYLVKRTGEKVFLECVQDMDHENMFWYRQDPGLGLRLIYFSYDVKMKEKGDIPEGYSVSREKKERFSLILESASTNQTSMYLCASSFAGKGQPQHFGDGTRLSIL.

In its sample, this clone was seen a few times. The gene calls are TRBV4-1 and TRBJ2-1; 8 positions match TRBD2. V was clipped by 1 base and J by 2 bases; unmatched bases: 4. This CDR3 spans 16 amino acids. The germline V gene has CDR1 MGHRA and CDR2 YSYEKL. The CDR3 nucleotides read TGCGCCAGCAGCCAAGGACTAGCGCCCGCCTACAATGAGCAGTTCTTC. It encodes CASSQGLAPAYNEQFF.

J is TRBJ1-1 and V is TRBV14, with TRBD1 identical over 7 bases. V lost 8 bases and J lost 11; bases outside the gene matches: 11. The germline CDR1 and CDR2 sequences are SGHDN and FVKESK. The CDR3 sequence is 12 residues long. The CDR3 bases are TGTGCCAGCGGACTCACAGGGGCGGTCGCTTTCTTT. Its translation: CASGLTGAVAFF.

The chain links TRBV19 to TRBJ1-1; 8 nucleotides agree with TRBD1. CDR3 length: 15 amino acids. The V and J ends lost 4 bases and 5 bases, in that order; junction bases with no gene match: 9. Germline assignment: CDR1 LNHDA and CDR2 SQIVND (reference sequence). CDR3 DNA: TGTGCCAGTAGTAGGGCTCGACAGGGGCAGACTGAAGCTTTCTTT. Residues: CASSRARQGQTEAFF.

This chain links TRBV4-2 with TRBJ2-5, with 13 bases identical to TRBD2. The V gene end was trimmed by 1 base and the J gene end by 4 bases; junction bases not matched to a gene: 3. This CDR3 region has 16 residues. Germline V gene lookup returns CDR1 LGHNA and CDR2 YNFKEQ. This CDR3 reads CASSQVGLAGLETQYF. CDR3 bases: TGTGCCAGCAGCCAAGTGGGACTAGCGGGGTTAGAGACCCAGTACTTC.

J is TRBJ2-5 and V is TRBV18; tentatively, D is TRBD1 (6 bases). V gave up 3 bases and J gave up 5 bases, with 19 bases separating them. The CDR3 extends over 16 amino acids. Germline lookup yields CDR1 KGHSH and CDR2 LQKENI. As DNA, the CDR3 is TGTGCCAGCTCACCTACCCCGGGACAAGCTTGGGAGACCCAGTACTTC. Translated: CASSPTPGQAWETQYF.